This T cell receptor beta chain stems from a study of shared clonotypes between healthy human individuals. Study overall: Each donor's CD4 naive and CD4 memory cells filled three plates apiece, CD8 naive two, and CD8 memory one. General study results and limits: Memory subsets had estimated richness that was generally smaller than that of naive subsets.

Only CD45RO-negative cells positively selected for CCR7 counted as naive CD8 cells, so terminally differentiated effector memory CD45RA+ cells were excluded. Comments on this clone: What it binds is unknown.

CDR3 length: 14 amino acids. Per germline, CDR1 SEHNR and CDR2 FQNEAQ (reference sequence). The V and J ends lost 5 bases and 4 bases respectively, with 14 bases between them. The method was immunoSEQ multiplex PCR; TCRdb's version includes in-frame clones alone and lacks a portion of them. The table records 760,000 or so clones, about 97% of them present only once. The source is a man between 25 and 39 years old in good health. The chain carries TRBV7-9 and TRBJ1-1; a possible D gene is TRBD1 (5 bases). Sequencing used naive CD8+ T cells sorted from blood. CDR3 sequence: CASSHTTGLTEAFF. In DNA, the CDR3 is TGTGCCAGCAGCCACACCACGGGGCTCACTGAAGCTTTCTTT. The full variable domain, completed using reference TRBV7-9 and TRBJ1-1, is DTGVSQNPRHKITKRGQNVTFRCDPISEHNRLYWYRQTLGQGPEFLTYFQNEAQLEKSRLLSDRFSAERPKGSFSTLEIQRTEQGDSAMYLCASSHTTGLTEAFFGQGTRLTVV.